The rows below give T cell receptor beta chains drawn from one sample of a study of blood T cell repertoires in COVID-19. Some clones are missing from TCRdb's copy, which holds only in-frame ones; the method was immunoSEQ multiplex PCR. This sample has about 200,000 clones; around 84% occur once, and the top ten carry about 13%. Sample: peripheral blood. These receptors all come from a human donor in a cohort sampled during active COVID-19. The CDR3 runs from the conserved cysteine through the conserved F or W. The order of the fields is clone size, V gene, J gene, D gene, CDR3 DNA, CDR3 protein. A D gene is named only where the DNA matches it firmly. Size is stated for part of the rows, as once, few or many counts, or as a class when the clone is expanded.

.	TRBV7-2	TRBJ1-3	.	TGTGCCAGCAGCTCCTCGGGACACGAAGGAAACACCATATATTTT	CASSSSGHEGNTIYF
.	TRBV29-1	TRBJ1-1	.	TGCAGCGTTGATCTGGGGCTGAACACTGAAGCTTTCTTT	CSVDLGLNTEAFF
.	TRBV7-8	TRBJ2-3	.	TGTGCCAGCAGCTTACTCAGGGGTCCCACAGATACGCAGTATTTT	CASSLLRGPTDTQYF
.	TRBV13	TRBJ2-1	.	TGTGCCAGCAGTTTGACTAAATACAATGAGCAGTTCTTC	CASSLTKYNEQFF
many	TRBV19	TRBJ2-7	TRBD2	TGTGCCAGTAGTACGGGACTAGCGGGGGGGCCGGACGAGCAGTACTTC	CASSTGLAGGPDEQYF
few	TRBV4-1	TRBJ2-3	TRBD2	TGCGCCAGCAGCGTAGCGGGAGAGTCAGATACGCAGTATTTT	CASSVAGESDTQYF
.	TRBV27	TRBJ2-7	TRBD2	TGTGCCAGCAGAAGAGCCCGGGGGGGGTACGAGCAGTACTTC	CASRRARGGYEQYF
.	TRBV2	TRBJ1-6	.	TGTGCCAGCAGTGACCCACAGGGAACTTATAATTCACCCCTCCACTTT	CASSDPQGTYNSPLHF
.	TRBV10-3	TRBJ2-1	.	TGTGCCATCAGTGAGTATGGGGCTAGCGAAGATTACAATGAGCAGTTCTTC	CAISEYGASEDYNEQFF
.	TRBV20-1	TRBJ2-3	.	TGCAGTGCCGAAGCGCGGGATACGCAGTATTTT	CSAEARDTQYF
once	TRBV7-9	TRBJ2-5	.	TGTGCCAGCAGCTTAGCGGCCCTCCAAGAGACCCAGTACTTC	CASSLAALQETQYF
.	TRBV7-2	TRBJ1-5	.	TGTGCCAGCAGCCGCACCCCACGGGGGAGGCCCCAGCATTTT	CASSRTPRGRPQHF
.	TRBV4-1	TRBJ2-1	TRBD2	TGCGCCAGCAGCCAAGACTCGGCGGGGGGGCTCAATGAGCAGTTCTTC	CASSQDSAGGLNEQFF
.	TRBV9	TRBJ2-7	TRBD1	TGTGCCAGCAGCTCAGGACAGGTCTCCTACGAGCAGTACTTC	CASSSGQVSYEQYF
many	TRBV10-3	TRBJ1-5	TRBD1	TGTGCCATCAGTGAGCAGACAGGGAGAGATCAGCCCCAGCATTTT	CAISEQTGRDQPQHF
.	TRBV7-8	TRBJ1-5	.	TGTGCCAGCAGCTTAGGCCAGGGATTCAATCAGCCCCAGCATTTT	CASSLGQGFNQPQHF
.	TRBV3-1/TRBV3-2	TRBJ1-1	.	TGTGCCAGCAGCGTGACAGGTTCGAACACTGAAGCTTTCTTT	CASSVTGSNTEAFF
.	TRBV18	TRBJ1-5	.	TGTGCCAGCTCACCTACTGGGGGCGCGGGTAGCAATCAGCCCCAGCATTTT	CASSPTGGAGSNQPQHF
.	TRBV5-1	TRBJ1-2	.	TGCGCCAGCAGCTTGTTTCCCGGGGGTGAACAGACTAACTATGGCTACACCTTC	CASSLFPGGEQTNYGYTF
.	TRBV20-1	TRBJ2-7	TRBD1	TGCAGTGCCAGTACAAGTGGGACAGGGGCTTATTTGCAGTACTTC	CSASTSGTGAYLQYF
.	TRBV5-1	TRBJ2-4	TRBD1	TGCGCCAGCAGCGGAGGGGACAGGGTGAACATTCAGTACTTC	CASSGGDRVNIQYF
.	TRBV19	TRBJ2-7	TRBD1	TGTGCCAGTAGTAAGTGGGGGACAGGGGATTACGAGCAGTACTTC	CASSKWGTGDYEQYF
.	TRBV28	TRBJ2-1	TRBD2	TGTGCCAGCAGTTTGCCCAGCGGGGGCCCATTTGAGCAGTTCTTC	CASSLPSGGPFEQFF
.	TRBV7-9	TRBJ1-2	.	TGTGCCAGCAGCTTTAGTCGGGGAGGAGAAGGCTACACCTTC	CASSFSRGGEGYTF
.	TRBV28	TRBJ2-3	TRBD2	TGTGCCAGCAGTTTTGGGGGGGGCACAGATACGCAGTATTTT	CASSFGGGTDTQYF
.	TRBV10-3	TRBJ1-1	.	TGTGCCATCAGCGAGGGGCGCGTTTACACTGAAGCTTTCTTT	CAISEGRVYTEAFF
.	TRBV6-2/TRBV6-3	TRBJ1-5	.	TGTGCCAGCAGTTACTGGCAGGATCAGCCCCAGCATTTT	CASSYWQDQPQHF
few	TRBV7-2	TRBJ2-7	TRBD2	TGTGCCAGCAGCCCCCGGACTAGCGTCTCCTACGAGCAGTACTTC	CASSPRTSVSYEQYF
few	TRBV7-2	TRBJ2-7	.	TGTGCCAGCAGCTCCTGGGGGGGCTCGTTGTACGAGCAGTACTTC	CASSSWGGSLYEQYF
.	TRBV5-5	TRBJ2-7	.	TGTGCCAGCAGCTTTATTACAGCCGAGCAGTACTTC	CASSFITAEQYF
.	TRBV27	TRBJ2-2	TRBD2	TGTGCCAGCAGGGGGACTAGGATCTGGGAGCTGTTTTTT	CASRGTRIWELFF
.	TRBV6-2/TRBV6-3	TRBJ2-1	TRBD1	TGTGCCAGCAGTTACCTCACCGGGACAGGGGGCAATGAGCAGTTCTTC	CASSYLTGTGGNEQFF
once	TRBV5-1	TRBJ1-2	.	TGCGCCAGCAGCTTGGCCCGGACAGAAACTACTAACTATGGCTACACCTTC	CASSLARTETTNYGYTF
many	TRBV19	TRBJ1-5	.	TGTGCCAGTAGTCTTACGGGGGTCGGCAATCAGCCCCAGCATTTT	CASSLTGVGNQPQHF
.	TRBV2	TRBJ1-4	.	TGTGCCAGCACCATCGAACAGGGCCTGGGGGAAAAACTGTTTTTT	CASTIEQGLGEKLFF
few	TRBV11-2	TRBJ2-7	.	TGTGCCAGCACCTTAGGGCAGGCCTACTACGAGCAGTACTTC	CASTLGQAYYEQYF
.	TRBV5-8	TRBJ1-2	.	TGTGCCAGCAGCTTGGTGGTCAGGAACTATGGCTACACCTTC	CASSLVVRNYGYTF
few	TRBV28	TRBJ1-1	.	TGTGCCAGCAGCCCCCCAGGGGAGGGCACTGAAGCTTTCTTT	CASSPPGEGTEAFF
.	TRBV3-1/TRBV3-2	TRBJ1-5	.	TGTGCCAGCAGCCCCGTCCCTAATCAGCCCCAGCATTTT	CASSPVPNQPQHF
.	TRBV18	TRBJ2-5	.	TGTGCCAGCTCACCCCAGGCACACAGGGCTAAAGAGACCCAGTACTTC	CASSPQAHRAKETQYF
.	TRBV3-1/TRBV3-2	TRBJ1-3	TRBD1	TGTGCCAGCAGCCATTACCTGCCGGGACAGGGTATAACTGGAAACACCATATATTTT	CASSHYLPGQGITGNTIYF
.	TRBV5-1	TRBJ2-4	TRBD1	TGCGCCAGCAGCTTGCGGCAGGGGGCGGATGACATTCAGTACTTC	CASSLRQGADDIQYF
.	TRBV7-8	TRBJ2-5	.	TGTGCCAGCAGCCCCGGACTATACCAAGAGACCCAGTACTTC	CASSPGLYQETQYF
.	TRBV29-1	TRBJ2-5	TRBD2	TGCAGCTTAACGGGACTAGCGGACGGGGGGGCCAGAGAGACCCAGTACTTC	CSLTGLADGGARETQYF
.	TRBV18	TRBJ2-7	TRBD2	TGTGCCAGCTCACCACCGGTGGGGTCCGGGAGGGCCGGGGACGAGCAGTACTTC	CASSPPVGSGRAGDEQYF